The source of this T cell receptor beta chain is a study of control samples from healthy donors and cancer patients. This clone was seen just once. Sequencing used immunoSEQ multiplex PCR; TCRdb keeps in-frame clones, though not all of them. The repertoire consists of about 130,000 clones, with roughly 87% occurring once and the leading ten covering about 1.8%. The receptor comes from a man younger than 30 in good health. The sequenced sample was blood.

DNA for the CDR3: TGCGCCAGCAGCTTGGGTACGACGGATCACTGGGGCTACACCTTC. Protein product: CASSLGTTDHWGYTF. The chain has TRBV5-1 and TRBJ1-2; D gene unclear. CDR1 SGHRS and CDR2 YFSETQ come from the germline V gene. V lost 0 bases to trimming and J lost 8 bases, with 17 bases between them. The CDR3 has 15 residues.